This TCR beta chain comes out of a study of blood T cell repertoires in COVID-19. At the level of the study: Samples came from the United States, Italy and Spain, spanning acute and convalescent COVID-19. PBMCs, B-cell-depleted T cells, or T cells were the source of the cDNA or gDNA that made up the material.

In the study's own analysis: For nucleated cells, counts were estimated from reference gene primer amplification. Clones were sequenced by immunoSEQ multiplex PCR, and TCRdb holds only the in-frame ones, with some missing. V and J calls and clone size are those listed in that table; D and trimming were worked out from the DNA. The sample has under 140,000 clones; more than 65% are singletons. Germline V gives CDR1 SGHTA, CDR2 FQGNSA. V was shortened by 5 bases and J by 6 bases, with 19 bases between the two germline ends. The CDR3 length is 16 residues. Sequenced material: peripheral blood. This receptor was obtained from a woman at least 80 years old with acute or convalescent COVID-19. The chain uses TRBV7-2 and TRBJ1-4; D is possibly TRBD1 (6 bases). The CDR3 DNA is TGTGCCAGCAGCCCCCCCGTAGGCAGGGGTTATGAAAAACTGTTTTTT. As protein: CASSPPVGRGYEKLFF.